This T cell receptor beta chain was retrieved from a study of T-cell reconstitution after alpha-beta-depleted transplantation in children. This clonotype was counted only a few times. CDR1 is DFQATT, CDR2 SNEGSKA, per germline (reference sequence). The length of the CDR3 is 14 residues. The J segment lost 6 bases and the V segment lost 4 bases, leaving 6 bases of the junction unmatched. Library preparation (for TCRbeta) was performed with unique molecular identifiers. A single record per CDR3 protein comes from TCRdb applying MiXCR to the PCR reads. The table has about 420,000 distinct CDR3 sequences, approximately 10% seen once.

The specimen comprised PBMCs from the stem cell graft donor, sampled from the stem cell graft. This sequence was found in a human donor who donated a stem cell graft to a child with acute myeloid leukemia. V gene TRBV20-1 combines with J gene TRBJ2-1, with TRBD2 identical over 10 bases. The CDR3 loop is CSATMGTSVNEQFF. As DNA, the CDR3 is TGCAGTGCTACGATGGGGACTAGCGTCAATGAGCAGTTCTTC.